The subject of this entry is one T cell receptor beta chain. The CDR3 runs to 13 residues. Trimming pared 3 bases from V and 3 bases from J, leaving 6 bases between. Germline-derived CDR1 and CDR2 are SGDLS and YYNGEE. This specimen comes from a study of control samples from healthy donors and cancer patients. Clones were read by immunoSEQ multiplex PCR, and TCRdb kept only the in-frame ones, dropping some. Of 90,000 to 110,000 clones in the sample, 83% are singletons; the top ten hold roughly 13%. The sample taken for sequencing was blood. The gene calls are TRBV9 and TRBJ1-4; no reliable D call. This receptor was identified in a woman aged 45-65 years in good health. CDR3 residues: CASSAYPNEKLFF. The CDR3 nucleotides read TGTGCCAGCAGCGCGTACCCTAATGAAAAACTGTTTTTT.